The T cell receptor beta chain under discussion was sequenced for a study of blood T cells in healthy people across ages. Only a few counts were recorded for this clonotype. The germline V gene has CDR1 SGHTA and CDR2 FQGNSA. The CDR3 totals 13 residues. With 1 base removed from V and 10 bases from J, the gap between germline ends came to 11 bases. A second roughly 6 to 12 cycle PCR used barcoded and J-beta primers. MiXCR, applied by TCRdb to the 5' RACE reads, yields one record per CDR3 protein. The sample yields 790,000 or so distinct CDR3 sequences, just over 55% seen once. The specimen was blood. This receptor was identified in a middle-aged man in good health. This chain joins TRBV7-2 and TRBJ2-1; D is unresolved. CDR3 coding DNA: TGTGCCAGCAGCTTAGGACTCCGACGGGAGCAGTTCTTC. Translated: CASSLGLRREQFF.